This T cell receptor beta chain is drawn from a study of spatial heterogeneity in lung cancer. Across the study: More than eight raw reads, on average, carried each unique TCR and UMI combination.

The CDR3 totals 13 residues. Trimming took 4 bases from V and 0 from J, leaving 4 bases between them. Germline CDR1 LNHNV, CDR2 YYDKDF (reference sequence). At least ten counts were recorded for this clonotype. MiXCR was run by TCRdb on the 5' RACE reads, yielding one entry per CDR3 protein. The data hold about 110,000 distinct CDR3 sequences, with 9.5% to 14% observed a single time. Time point noted: blood at routine non-recurrence follow-up after resection. This clonotype was sampled from a female donor with early-stage non-small cell lung cancer. The rearrangement joins TRBV15 to TRBJ1-5; D unresolved. The sample in question was PBMCs, obtained at follow-up. The CDR3 spells CATSILSNQPQHF. In DNA, the CDR3 is TGTGCCACCAGCATACTTAGCAATCAGCCCCAGCATTTT.